This TCR beta chain was found in a study of CD8 T cells in ankylosing spondylitis. Molecular-barcoded quantitative 5'-RACE produced these TCR beta libraries. TCRdb passed the 5' RACE reads through MiXCR, listing each CDR3 protein once. The data hold roughly 670,000 distinct CDR3 sequences, with around 19% observed a single time. General study findings and limits: Significant enrichment of disease-linked clones was reportedly seen in matched ankylosing spondylitis synovial fluid. Prior literature has documented some motif variants in synovial fluid and blood from reactive arthritis. A TCR beta motif made of eight highly homologous variants seemed typical of ankylosing spondylitis blood. Disease-linked clones displayed a CD8+ phenotype and appeared relatively rarely in peripheral blood.

This CDR3 is built from 14 residues. In germline, CDR1 is DFQATT, CDR2 SNEGSKA (reference sequence). V lost 6 bases and J lost 4; bases outside the gene matches: 7. Comments on this clonotype: The target antigen is unknown.

The chain has TRBV20-1 and TRBJ2-1; 9 bases line up with TRBD1. This clonotype was sampled from a male donor with ankylosing spondylitis. Sequenced material: blood, either unsorted or a sorted T cell fraction (not recorded which). The CDR3 nucleotides read TGCAGTGCCGAGACAGACAGGGGGTACAATGAGCAGTTCTTC. Translation gives CSAETDRGYNEQFF.